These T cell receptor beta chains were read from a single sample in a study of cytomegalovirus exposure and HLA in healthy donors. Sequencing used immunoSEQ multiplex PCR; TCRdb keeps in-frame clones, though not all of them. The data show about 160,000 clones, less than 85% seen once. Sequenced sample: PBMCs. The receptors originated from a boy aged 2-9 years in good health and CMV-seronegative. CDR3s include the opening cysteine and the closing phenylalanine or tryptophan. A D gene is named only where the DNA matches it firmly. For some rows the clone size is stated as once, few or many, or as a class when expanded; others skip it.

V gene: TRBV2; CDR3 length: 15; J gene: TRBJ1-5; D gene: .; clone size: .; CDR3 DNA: TGTGCCAGCAGTGAAGCGCCGGGTGTGGCGCAGCCCCAGCATTTT; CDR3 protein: CASSEAPGVAQPQHF
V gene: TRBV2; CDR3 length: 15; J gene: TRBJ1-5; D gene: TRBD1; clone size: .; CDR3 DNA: TGTGCCAGCAGTGGGGGACAGGGTGGCAATCAGCCCCAGCATTTT; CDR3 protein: CASSGGQGGNQPQHF
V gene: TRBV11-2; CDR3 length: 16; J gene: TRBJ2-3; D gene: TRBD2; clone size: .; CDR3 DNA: TGTGCCAGCAGCCCTAGGGAGCGGGAGAGGGTGGATACGCAGTATTTT; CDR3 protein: CASSPRERERVDTQYF
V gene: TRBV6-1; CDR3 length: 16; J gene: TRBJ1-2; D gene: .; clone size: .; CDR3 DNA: TGTGCCAGCAGTGAAGAAGTGTCAGGGCCGTACTATGGCTACACCTTC; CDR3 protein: CASSEEVSGPYYGYTF
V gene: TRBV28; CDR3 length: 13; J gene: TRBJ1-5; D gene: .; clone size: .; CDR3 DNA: TGTGCCAGTATGTCTCGGGTCAATCAGCCCCAGCATTTT; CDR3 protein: CASMSRVNQPQHF
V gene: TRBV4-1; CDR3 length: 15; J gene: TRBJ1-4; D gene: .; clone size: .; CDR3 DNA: TGCGCCAGCAGCCGGCGCGAGGCGGCTAATGAAAAACTGTTTTTT; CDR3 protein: CASSRREAANEKLFF
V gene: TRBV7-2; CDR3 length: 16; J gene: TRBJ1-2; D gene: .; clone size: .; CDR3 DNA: TGTGCCAGCAGCTTAGCGCGGGGCCTGAAAACCCATGGCTACACCTTC; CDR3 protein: CASSLARGLKTHGYTF
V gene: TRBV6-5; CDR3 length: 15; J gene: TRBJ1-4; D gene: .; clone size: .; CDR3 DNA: TGTGCCAGCAGCCCTCAACTAGCAACTAATGAAAAACTGTTTTTT; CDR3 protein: CASSPQLATNEKLFF
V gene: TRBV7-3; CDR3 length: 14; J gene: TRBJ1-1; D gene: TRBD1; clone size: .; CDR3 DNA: TGTGCCAGCAGCGACAGGGGGCCCAACACTGAAGCTTTCTTT; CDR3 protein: CASSDRGPNTEAFF
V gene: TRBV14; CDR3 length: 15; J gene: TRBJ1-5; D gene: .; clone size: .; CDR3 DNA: TGTGCCAGCAGCCAAGTACACAGACGCAATCAGCCCCAGCATTTT; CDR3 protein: CASSQVHRRNQPQHF
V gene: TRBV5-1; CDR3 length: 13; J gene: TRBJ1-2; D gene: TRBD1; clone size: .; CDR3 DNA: TGCGCCAGCCGACAGGGGCCTAACTATGGCTACACCTTC; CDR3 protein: CASRQGPNYGYTF
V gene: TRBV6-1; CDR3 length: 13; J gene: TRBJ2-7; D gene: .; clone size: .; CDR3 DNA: TGTGCCAGCAGCACAAAACCCTTCTACGAGCAGTACTTC; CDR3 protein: CASSTKPFYEQYF
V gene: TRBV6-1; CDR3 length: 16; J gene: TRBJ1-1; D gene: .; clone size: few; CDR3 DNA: TGTGCCAGCAGTGAAGCTACCACAGGGAGGAACACTGAAGCTTTCTTT; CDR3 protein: CASSEATTGRNTEAFF
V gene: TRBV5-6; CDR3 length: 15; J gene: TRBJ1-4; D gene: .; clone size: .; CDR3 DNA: TGTGCCAGCAGCTTGGCCGCAGGGATGGATGAAAAACTGTTTTTT; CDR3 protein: CASSLAAGMDEKLFF
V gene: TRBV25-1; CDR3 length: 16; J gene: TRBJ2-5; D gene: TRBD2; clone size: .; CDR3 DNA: TGTGCCAGCACCGGACTAGCGGGAGAGGGGGAAGAGACCCAGTACTTC; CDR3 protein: CASTGLAGEGEETQYF
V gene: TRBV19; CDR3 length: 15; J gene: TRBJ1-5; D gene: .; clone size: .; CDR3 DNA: TGTGCCACCCACCCCCCCCAGGTGGTCTGGCAGCCCCAGCATTTT; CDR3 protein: CATHPPQVVWQPQHF
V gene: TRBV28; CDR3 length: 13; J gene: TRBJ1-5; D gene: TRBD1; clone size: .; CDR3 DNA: TGTGCCATAGCTGACAGGGGCAATCAGCCCCAGCATTTT; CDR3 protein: CAIADRGNQPQHF
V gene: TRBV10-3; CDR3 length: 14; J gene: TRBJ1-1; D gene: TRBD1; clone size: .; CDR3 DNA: TGTGCCATCAGTTCAGGGGGCGGAAACGCTGAAGCTTTCTTT; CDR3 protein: CAISSGGGNAEAFF
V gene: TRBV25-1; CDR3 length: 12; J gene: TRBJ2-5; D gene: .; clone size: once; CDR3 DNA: TGTGCCAGCAGTGGGGGGGTGGGGACCCAGTACTTC; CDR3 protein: CASSGGVGTQYF
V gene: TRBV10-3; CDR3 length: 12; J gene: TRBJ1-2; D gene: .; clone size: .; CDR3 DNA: TGTGCCATCTCAGGGTTGCAAGATGGCTACACCTTC; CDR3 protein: CAISGLQDGYTF
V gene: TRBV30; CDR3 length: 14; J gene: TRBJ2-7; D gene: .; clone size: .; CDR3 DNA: TGTGCCTGGAGTGTACCAGGGAGGACCTACGAGCAGTACTTC; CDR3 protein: CAWSVPGRTYEQYF
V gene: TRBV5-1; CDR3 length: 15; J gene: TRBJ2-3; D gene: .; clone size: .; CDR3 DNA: TGCGCCAGCAGCTTGGCAGGACAGCCAACAGATACGCAGTATTTT; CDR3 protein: CASSLAGQPTDTQYF
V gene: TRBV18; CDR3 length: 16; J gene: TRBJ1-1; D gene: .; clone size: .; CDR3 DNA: TGTGCCAGCTCACCACCGGTTTTGGCTTTTGGCGGTGAAGCTTTCTTT; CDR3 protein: CASSPPVLAFGGEAFF
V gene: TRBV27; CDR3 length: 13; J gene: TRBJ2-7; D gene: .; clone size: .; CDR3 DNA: TGTGCCAGCAGTTTAAGTAAGGGGTACGAGCAGTACTTC; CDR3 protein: CASSLSKGYEQYF
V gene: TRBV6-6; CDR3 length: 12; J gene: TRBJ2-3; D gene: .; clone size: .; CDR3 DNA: TGTGCCAGCAGTCAAAACTCCGGGGCGCAGTATTTT; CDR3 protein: CASSQNSGAQYF
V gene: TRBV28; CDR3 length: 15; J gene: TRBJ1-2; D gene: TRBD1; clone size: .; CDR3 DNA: TGTGCCAGCAGAGTCGACAGGGGGGCAAACTATGGCTACACCTTC; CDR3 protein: CASRVDRGANYGYTF
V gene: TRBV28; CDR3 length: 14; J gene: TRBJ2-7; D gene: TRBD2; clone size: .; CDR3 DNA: TGTGCCAGCCGGTTAGCGGGTGCGTCCTACGAGCAGTACTTC; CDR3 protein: CASRLAGASYEQYF
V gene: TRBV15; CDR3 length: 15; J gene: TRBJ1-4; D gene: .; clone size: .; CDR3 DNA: TGTGCCACCAGCAGAGAGAGGGTAGCTAATGAAAAACTGTTTTTT; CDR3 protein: CATSRERVANEKLFF
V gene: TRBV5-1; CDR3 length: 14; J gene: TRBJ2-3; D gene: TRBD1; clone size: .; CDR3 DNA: TGCGCCAGCAGGATCCGGACAGGGACTGATACGCAGTATTTT; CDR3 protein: CASRIRTGTDTQYF
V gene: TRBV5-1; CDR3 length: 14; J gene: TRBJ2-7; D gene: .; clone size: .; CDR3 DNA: TGCGCCAGCTCCGGACAGAGGATGGGTTTGGAGCAGTACTTC; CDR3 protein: CASSGQRMGLEQYF
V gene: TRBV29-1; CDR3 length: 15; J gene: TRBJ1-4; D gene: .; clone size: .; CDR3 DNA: TGCAGCGTTCAGTACAGGGCTGCAACTAATGAAAAACTGTTTTTT; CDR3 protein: CSVQYRAATNEKLFF
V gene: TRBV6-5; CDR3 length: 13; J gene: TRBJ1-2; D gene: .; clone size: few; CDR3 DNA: TGTGCCAGCAGTTACTCAGGGGGCTATGGCTACACCTTC; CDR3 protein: CASSYSGGYGYTF
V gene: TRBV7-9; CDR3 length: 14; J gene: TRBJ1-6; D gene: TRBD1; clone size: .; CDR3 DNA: TGTGCCAGCAGCAGGGGGCAGGGGGCTTCACCCCTCCACTTT; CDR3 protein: CASSRGQGASPLHF